This T cell receptor beta chain was obtained from a study of T cells in Graves' hyperthyroidism and ophthalmopathy. CDR3 length: 16 amino acids. The V gene's germline CDR1 is SQVTM and CDR2 ANQGSEA. J lost 7 bases, V lost 5 bases, and 15 bases had no gene match. From RNA transcripts, TCR beta CDR3 regions were amplified. A first-round RT-PCR of the TCR CDR3 used the HTBI primer set. Each CDR3 protein is one row after TCRdb ran MiXCR on the multiplex PCR reads. The sample lists about 270,000 distinct CDR3 sequences, nearly 15% occurring once. Remarks on this clonotype: The antigen remains unidentified.

Broader study findings: Separating ophthalmopathy from stable hyperthyroidism was achieved by a 13 V-J model. Peripheral blood also featured most of the thyroid clonotypes expanded above 0.001.

The study based diagnoses on clinical symptoms, serum thyroxine and TRAb, thyroid ultrasound and orbital computed tomography. When hyperthyroidism was first diagnosed, the blood sample was taken, preceding any ophthalmopathy symptoms. The sequenced sample was blood. This chain connects TRBV29-1 to TRBJ2-7; 12 bases are shared with TRBD1. This TCR derives from a woman between 50 and 59 years old with Graves' hyperthyroidism that later progressed to Graves' ophthalmopathy. DNA for the CDR3: TGCAGCGTTACACCGGGACAGGGGGCCTCCCGCGGGGAGCAGTACTTC. The encoded protein is CSVTPGQGASRGEQYF.